A selection of T cell receptor beta chains follows, all from one sample in a study of CD8 T cells in ankylosing spondylitis. TCRdb reprocessed the 5' RACE reads with MiXCR, giving one entry per CDR3 protein. The profile shows 130,000 to 150,000 distinct CDR3 sequences, 7% to 10% of them singletons. What was sequenced was synovial fluid, either unsorted or a sorted T cell fraction (not recorded which). These receptors all come from a male donor with ankylosing spondylitis. Both conserved end residues are part of each CDR3. D genes are given only for firm matches. A clone size is listed for some rows: how often the clone was seen (once, few, many), or a class if it is expanded.

size: few
V: TRBV9
D: TRBD2
length: 14
J: TRBJ2-5
CDR3: CASSVSSGDETQYF
DNA: TGTGCCAGCAGCGTATCTAGCGGGGACGAGACCCAGTACTTC

size: many
V: TRBV29-1
D: NA
length: 13
J: TRBJ1-5
CDR3: CSVAGSLNQPQHF
DNA: TGCAGCGTAGCCGGGTCCTTAAATCAGCCCCAGCATTTT

size: NA
V: TRBV29-1
D: NA
length: 11
J: TRBJ1-1
CDR3: CSVEGGGTAFF
DNA: TGCAGCGTTGAAGGGGGAGGGACGGCTTTCTTT

size: few
V: TRBV7-2
D: TRBD1
length: 15
J: TRBJ2-7
CDR3: CASSTPTGWAYEQYF
DNA: TGTGCCAGCAGCACCCCGACAGGGTGGGCCTACGAGCAGTACTTC

size: NA
V: TRBV21-1
D: NA
length: 14
J: TRBJ2-1
CDR3: CASSNRLACNEQFF
DNA: TGTGCCAGCAGCAACCGACTAGCTTGCAATGAGCAGTTCTTC

size: NA
V: TRBV2
D: NA
length: 15
J: TRBJ1-2
CDR3: CASRTGAGRDYGYTF
DNA: TGTGCCAGCAGGACGGGAGCCGGTAGAGACTATGGCTACACCTTC

size: NA
V: TRBV11-2
D: TRBD2
length: 15
J: TRBJ2-7
CDR3: CASSASSGDLYEQYF
DNA: TGTGCCAGCAGCGCTTCAAGCGGGGACCTCTACGAGCAGTACTTC

size: few
V: TRBV21-1
D: NA
length: 20
J: TRBJ2-1
CDR3: CASSKSGDRESDRERNEQFF
DNA: TGTGCCAGCAGCAAATCGGGGGACAGGGAATCGGACAGGGAACGGAATGAGCAGTTCTTC

size: many
V: TRBV27
D: TRBD2
length: 16
J: TRBJ2-1
CDR3: CASSPLRAGGYNEQFF
DNA: TGTGCCAGCAGTCCCCTTCGGGCGGGAGGGTACAATGAGCAGTTCTTC

size: many
V: TRBV5-1
D: NA
length: 14
J: TRBJ2-3
CDR3: CASSLPGRGDTQYF
DNA: TGCGCCAGCAGCCTCCCGGGACGGGGAGATACGCAGTATTTT

size: many
V: TRBV5-6
D: TRBD2
length: 15
J: TRBJ2-1
CDR3: CASSGKREVPPEQFF
DNA: TGTGCCAGCAGCGGAAAGCGGGAGGTGCCACCTGAGCAGTTCTTC

size: many
V: TRBV29-1
D: TRBD1
length: 13
J: TRBJ1-5
CDR3: CSARQGSNQPQHF
DNA: TGCAGCGCCCGACAGGGAAGTAATCAGCCCCAGCATTTT

size: many
V: TRBV20-1
D: NA
length: 12
J: TRBJ2-7
CDR3: CSAISQNVWQYF
DNA: TGCAGTGCTATAAGTCAGAACGTTTGGCAGTACTTC

size: many
V: TRBV18
D: NA
length: 13
J: TRBJ2-7
CDR3: CASSPRLWDEQYF
DNA: TGTGCCAGCTCACCAAGGTTGTGGGACGAGCAGTACTTC

size: NA
V: TRBV4-3
D: NA
length: 13
J: TRBJ1-2
CDR3: CASSPGDGYGYTF
DNA: TGCGCCAGCAGCCCCGGGGACGGCTATGGCTACACCTTC

size: few
V: TRBV20-1
D: TRBD2
length: 15
J: TRBJ2-1
CDR3: CSAARLAGDGNEQFF
DNA: TGCAGTGCTGCCCGGCTAGCGGGAGATGGGAATGAGCAGTTCTTC

size: many
V: TRBV15
D: NA
length: 14
J: TRBJ1-2
CDR3: CATSREVGQYGYTF
DNA: TGTGCCACCAGCAGAGAGGTGGGACAATATGGCTACACCTTC

size: many
V: TRBV5-1
D: NA
length: 14
J: TRBJ2-3
CDR3: CASSLIGGTDTQYF
DNA: TGCGCCAGCAGCTTGATAGGTGGCACAGATACGCAGTATTTT

size: few
V: TRBV28
D: NA
length: 16
J: TRBJ2-7
CDR3: CASSPGRQAGPYEQYF
DNA: TGTGCCAGCAGTCCTGGGAGACAGGCTGGGCCCTACGAGCAGTACTTC

size: many
V: TRBV4-3
D: TRBD2
length: 13
J: TRBJ2-5
CDR3: CASSQREGETQYF
DNA: TGCGCCAGCAGCCAAAGGGAGGGAGAGACCCAGTACTTC

size: many
V: TRBV20-1
D: TRBD2
length: 15
J: TRBJ2-1
CDR3: CSAKLAGEDPPEQFF
DNA: TGCAGTGCAAAACTAGCGGGAGAGGACCCTCCTGAGCAGTTCTTC

size: many
V: TRBV20-1
D: NA
length: 13
J: TRBJ1-2
CDR3: CSAYPGPPYGYTF
DNA: TGCAGTGCTTACCCCGGGCCACCTTATGGCTACACCTTC

size: few
V: TRBV28
D: TRBD1
length: 16
J: TRBJ2-1
CDR3: CASSSPGQDFNNEQFF
DNA: TGTGCCAGCAGTTCACCGGGACAGGACTTCAACAATGAGCAGTTCTTC

size: medium-sized
V: TRBV12-3/TRBV12-4
D: NA
length: 13
J: TRBJ1-2
CDR3: CASSLVENYGYTF
DNA: TGTGCCAGCAGTTTAGTTGAAAACTATGGCTACACCTTC

size: many
V: TRBV20-1
D: NA
length: 13
J: TRBJ2-1
CDR3: CSAQGSTEHEQFF
DNA: TGCAGTGCTCAGGGATCCACGGAGCATGAGCAGTTCTTC

size: few
V: TRBV6-1
D: NA
length: 14
J: TRBJ1-2
CDR3: CASSPQGLDYGYTF
DNA: TGTGCCAGCAGTCCGCAGGGGCTCGACTATGGCTACACCTTC

size: many
V: TRBV20-1
D: TRBD2
length: 16
J: TRBJ2-7
CDR3: CSARVTSGGYPYEQYF
DNA: TGCAGTGCTAGAGTTACTAGCGGGGGGTACCCCTACGAGCAGTACTTC

size: NA
V: TRBV24-1
D: NA
length: 14
J: TRBJ2-2
CDR3: CATSDLAVTGELFF
DNA: TGTGCCACCAGTGATTTAGCGGTTACCGGGGAGCTGTTTTTT

size: many
V: TRBV20-1
D: NA
length: 13
J: TRBJ1-6
CDR3: CSASSGTGSPLHF
DNA: TGCAGTGCTAGTTCCGGGACTGGTTCACCCCTCCACTTT

size: NA
V: TRBV6-1
D: TRBD1
length: 14
J: TRBJ1-1
CDR3: CASTRQGPNTEAFF
DNA: TGTGCCAGCACTCGACAGGGGCCGAACACTGAAGCTTTCTTT

size: many
V: TRBV11-2
D: TRBD2
length: 18
J: TRBJ2-5
CDR3: CASSDRGGLAGTIETQYF
DNA: TGTGCCAGCAGCGATAGGGGGGGACTAGCGGGTACCATCGAGACCCAGTACTTC

size: many
V: TRBV6-1
D: NA
length: 16
J: TRBJ2-3
CDR3: CASSPRGAGRTDTQYF
DNA: TGTGCCAGCAGCCCCCGCGGGGCTGGGCGAACAGATACGCAGTATTTT

size: medium-sized
V: TRBV20-1
D: NA
length: 14
J: TRBJ2-3
CDR3: CSARRAGVTDTQYF
DNA: TGCAGTGCTAGGAGGGCAGGGGTCACAGATACGCAGTATTTT

size: many
V: TRBV4-3
D: NA
length: 15
J: TRBJ2-2
CDR3: CASSQDDLRTGELFF
DNA: TGCGCCAGCAGCCAAGATGATTTGCGAACCGGGGAGCTGTTTTTT

size: many
V: TRBV29-1
D: NA
length: 15
J: TRBJ1-1
CDR3: CSALGRGGLNTEAFF
DNA: TGCAGCGCACTCGGACGGGGAGGGCTTAACACTGAAGCTTTCTTT

size: many
V: TRBV12-3/TRBV12-4
D: TRBD1
length: 15
J: TRBJ2-5
CDR3: CASSLADRGQETQYF
DNA: TGTGCCAGCAGTCTAGCGGACAGGGGGCAAGAGACCCAGTACTTC

size: few
V: TRBV21-1
D: NA
length: 15
J: TRBJ1-5
CDR3: CASSKRQSSNQPQHF
DNA: TGTGCCAGCAGCAAACGCCAAAGTAGCAATCAGCCCCAGCATTTT

size: many
V: TRBV6-1
D: NA
length: 15
J: TRBJ1-1
CDR3: CASSVRPGENTEAFF
DNA: TGTGCCAGCAGTGTGCGACCAGGGGAAAACACTGAAGCTTTCTTT

size: NA
V: TRBV5-8
D: NA
length: 15
J: TRBJ1-3
CDR3: CAISPRHNSGNTIYF
DNA: TGTGCCATCAGCCCCAGACACAACTCTGGAAACACCATATATTTT

size: few
V: TRBV4-1
D: TRBD2
length: 16
J: TRBJ2-1
CDR3: CASSPRLAGAYNEQFF
DNA: TGCGCCAGCAGCCCTCGACTAGCGGGAGCCTACAATGAGCAGTTCTTC

size: NA
V: TRBV9
D: NA
length: 14
J: TRBJ2-3
CDR3: CASSVRTRRDTQYF
DNA: TGTGCCAGCAGCGTCAGGACTCGAAGGGATACGCAGTATTTT

size: few
V: TRBV20-1
D: TRBD1
length: 15
J: TRBJ1-6
CDR3: CSAALTGGHRSPLHF
DNA: TGCAGTGCCGCGTTGACAGGGGGCCATAGGTCACCCCTCCACTTT